Reported below is one TCR beta chain. Its antigen is currently unknown. These data originate in a study of T cell responses to AZD1222 COVID-19 vaccine. Data came from immunoSEQ multiplex PCR; TCRdb stores just in-frame clones and leaves some out. The sample lists under 95,000 clones; around 90% were seen once. Overall study results and limits: After the peak T cell response, and only then, were repertoires sampled. Two AZD1222 doses significantly raised spike-specific TCR breadth and depth over controls. A reported finding is that nearly half of spike-specific TCRs target unmutated variant regions.

Trimming took 3 bases from V and 4 from J; bases not matched to a gene: 12. Germline V gene sequence: CDR1 MGHRA, CDR2 YSYEKL. The CDR3 covers 17 residues. The receptor comes from an adult who received the AZD1222 COVID-19 vaccine. The sample here was peripheral blood, taken 28 days after the second AZD1222 dose. The genes are TRBV4-1 and TRBJ2-1, with 7 bases fitting TRBD1. CDR3 in amino acids: CASSHAPDRESYNEQFF. Here the CDR3 DNA reads TGCGCCAGCAGCCATGCACCAGACAGGGAGTCATACAATGAGCAGTTCTTC.